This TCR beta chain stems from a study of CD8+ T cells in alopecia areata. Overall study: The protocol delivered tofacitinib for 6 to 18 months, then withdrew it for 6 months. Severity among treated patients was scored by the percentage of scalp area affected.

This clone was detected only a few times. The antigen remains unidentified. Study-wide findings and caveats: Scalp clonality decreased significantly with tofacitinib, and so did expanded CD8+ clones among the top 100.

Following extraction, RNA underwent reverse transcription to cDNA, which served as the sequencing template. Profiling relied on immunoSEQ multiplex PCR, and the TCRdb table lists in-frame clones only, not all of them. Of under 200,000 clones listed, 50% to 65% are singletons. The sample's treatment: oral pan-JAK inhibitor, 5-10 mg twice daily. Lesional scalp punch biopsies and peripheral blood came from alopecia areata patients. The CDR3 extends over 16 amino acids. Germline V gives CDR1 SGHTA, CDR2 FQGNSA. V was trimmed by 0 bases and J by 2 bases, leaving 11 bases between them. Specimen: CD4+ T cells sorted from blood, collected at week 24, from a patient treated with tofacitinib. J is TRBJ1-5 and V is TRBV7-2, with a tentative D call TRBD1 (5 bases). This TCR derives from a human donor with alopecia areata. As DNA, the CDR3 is TGTGCCAGCAGCTTAGCCGGGCAGGGCGGCAATCAGCCCCAGCATTTT. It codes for CASSLAGQGGNQPQHF.